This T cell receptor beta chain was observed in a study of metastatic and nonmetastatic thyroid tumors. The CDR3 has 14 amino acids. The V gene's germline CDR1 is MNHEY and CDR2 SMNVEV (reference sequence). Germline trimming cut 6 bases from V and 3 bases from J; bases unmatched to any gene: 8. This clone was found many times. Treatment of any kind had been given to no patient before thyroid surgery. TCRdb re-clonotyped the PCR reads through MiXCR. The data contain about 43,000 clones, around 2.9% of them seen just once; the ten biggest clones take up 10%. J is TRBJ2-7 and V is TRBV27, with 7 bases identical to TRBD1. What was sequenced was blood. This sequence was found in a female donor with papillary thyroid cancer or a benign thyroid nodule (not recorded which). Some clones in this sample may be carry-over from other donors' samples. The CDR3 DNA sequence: TGTGCCAGCAGATACAGGGGTGGCGGCTACGAGCAGTACTTC. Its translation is CASRYRGGGYEQYF.